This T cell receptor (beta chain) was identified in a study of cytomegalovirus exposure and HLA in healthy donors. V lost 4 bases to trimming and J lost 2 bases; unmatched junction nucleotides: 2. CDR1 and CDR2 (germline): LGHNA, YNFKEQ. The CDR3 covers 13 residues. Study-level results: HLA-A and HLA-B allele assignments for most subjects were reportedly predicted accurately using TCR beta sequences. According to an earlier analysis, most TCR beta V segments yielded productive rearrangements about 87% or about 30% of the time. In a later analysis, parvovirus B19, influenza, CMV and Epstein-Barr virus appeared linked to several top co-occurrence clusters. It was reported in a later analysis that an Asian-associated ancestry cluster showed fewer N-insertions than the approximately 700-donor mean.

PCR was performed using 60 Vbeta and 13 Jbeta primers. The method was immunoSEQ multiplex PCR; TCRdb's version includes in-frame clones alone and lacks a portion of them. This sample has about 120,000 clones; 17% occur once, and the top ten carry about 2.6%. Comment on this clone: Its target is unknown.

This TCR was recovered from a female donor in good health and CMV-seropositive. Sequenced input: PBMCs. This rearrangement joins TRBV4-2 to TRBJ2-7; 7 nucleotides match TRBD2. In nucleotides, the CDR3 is TGTGCCAGCAGCCCGCGGGGGACCTACGAGCAGTACTTC. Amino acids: CASSPRGTYEQYF.